The source of this T cell receptor (beta chain) is a study of tumor and adjacent non-tumor tissue in lung cancer. Overall study context: Stage I to III disease affected ten to eleven men and roughly 5 women aged about 31 to 85. General study findings and limits: TCR diversity was significantly greater in tumor than normal lung tissue. Normal lung showed higher cumulative top 100 clone frequency than tumor.

The CDR3 length is 12 residues. From germline, CDR1 is SGHNT and CDR2 YYREEE (reference sequence). The template was RNA from unsorted bulk tissue. Between August and November 2014, newly diagnosed, chemotherapy-naive lung cancer patients underwent thoracic surgery in China. Concerning this clonotype itself: Its specificity is not known. At one of its ends the junction is not consistent with the germline gene, which may arise from a read error.

TCRbeta libraries were built with three rounds of nested PCR, modified from ARM-PCR. MiXCR was run by TCRdb on the multiplex PCR reads, yielding one entry per CDR3 protein. The table shows more than 60,000 distinct CDR3 sequences, with roughly 80% occurring only once. The specimen sequenced was lung tumor tissue. The chain carries TRBV5-4 and TRBJ2-3; D gene ambiguous. The receptor's source is a woman between 50 and 59 years old with non-small cell lung cancer. Written as DNA, the CDR3 is TGTGTCAGCAGCCTAGGCACAGATACGCAGTATTTT. As protein: CVSSLGTDTQYF.